One TCR beta chain is described in this entry. Trimming cost V 5 bases and J 5 bases, with 19 bases left between them. In germline, CDR1 is LGHNA, CDR2 YNFKEQ. The CDR3 is 16 amino acids. This sample was taken from a study of blood T cells in healthy people across ages. A sample-barcoded 5' primer and a J-beta primer mix were used in a second PCR of roughly 7 to 12 cycles. TCRdb fed the 5' RACE reads into MiXCR, producing one record per CDR3 protein. The sample has 890,000 or so distinct CDR3 sequences, 55% to 65% seen once. Sequencing used blood. The chain combines TRBV4-2 with TRBJ2-1, with D perhaps matching TRBD2 (7 bases). The receptor was derived from a man aged 30 to 39 in good health. This CDR3 is CASSEARGGANNEQFF. In nucleotides, the CDR3 is TGTGCCAGCAGCGAGGCAAGGGGGGGGGCCAACAATGAGCAGTTCTTC.